This entry lists 29 T cell receptor beta chains sequenced from one sample in a study of T cells in Graves' hyperthyroidism and ophthalmopathy (dated by TCRdb to the late 2010s). Libraries were made using multiplex PCR. Sequencer: Illumina HiSeq 2000. The TCR beta CDR3 regions were amplified from the RNA transcripts. The first round of RT-PCR for the TCR CDR3 was performed with the HTBI primer set and the Qiagen OneStep RT-PCR kit. TCRdb reprocessing: public reads trimmed at Q25 with fastp, clones called with MiXCR, in-frame beta chains kept. Records with the same CDR3 protein are collapsed into one entry carrying the most frequent genes and DNA. This sample gives hundreds of thousands of distinct CDR3 sequences in total; 38% of them show up just once. The ten largest clones represent over 8% of the sample. What was sequenced was blood. Receptors were obtained from a man between 18 and 35 years old with Graves' hyperthyroidism.

About this clonotype: This clone may be a read error of a much larger clone one base away. The chain recombines TRBV5-5 with TRBJ1-1, with D tentatively TRBD1 (5 bases). Germline CDR1 is SGHKS and CDR2 is YYEKEE (reference sequence). With 4 bases removed from V and 3 bases from J, the gap between germline ends came to 13 bases. This CDR3 has 14 amino acids. For the CDR3, the DNA is TGTGCCAGCAGCCCGGGGCGAGAGGACACTGAAGCTTTCTTT. Translated, it gives CASSPGREDTEAFF.

Worth noting for this clonotype: Germline is not matched at one junction end, which may reflect a read error. The genes are TRBV7-9 and TRBJ2-7, with 8 bases that match TRBD1. Germline lookup yields CDR1 SEHNR and CDR2 FQNEAQ (reference sequence). The CDR3 consists of 13 residues. Here the CDR3 reads CASSVGQGPEQYF. The CDR3 DNA sequence: TGCGCCAGCAGCGTAGGACAGGGTCCCGAGCAGTACTTC.

This chain joins TRBV6-5 and TRBJ1-6; D call uncertain. The CDR3 covers 14 residues. V dropped 5 bases and J dropped 10 bases, with 15 bases sitting between them. Germline V gene data show CDR1 as MNHEY and CDR2 as SVGAGI. CDR3: CASSVGLSGSPLHF. The CDR3 DNA sequence: TGTGCCAGCAGTGTAGGCCTCTCGGGCTCACCCCTCCACTTT.

This clonotype was counted ten times or more. The gene calls are TRBV24-1 and TRBJ2-7; TRBD1 agrees at 8 bases. CDR3 length equals 15 residues. V lost 7 bases, J lost 5 bases, and 12 bases stayed unmatched. Germline V lookup: CDR1 KGHDR, CDR2 SFDVKD. For the CDR3, the DNA is TGTGCCACCAGCCCGGGACAGGAACGGACCGACGAGCAGTACTTC. It is translated as CATSPGQERTDEQYF.

V gene TRBV13 combines with J gene TRBJ1-1; the D is unclear. Trimming stripped 6 bases from V and 11 bases from J, with 19 bases between. Germline V gives CDR1 PRHDT, CDR2 FYEKMQ (reference sequence). CDR3 size: 13 residues. CDR3 residues: CASSLYPNFHAFF. The CDR3 coding sequence is TGTGCCAGCAGTTTATATCCGAACTTTCACGCTTTCTTT.

The V call is TRBV6-6, the J call TRBJ1-3; tentative D call: TRBD1 (5 bases). Germline V lookup: CDR1 MNHNY, CDR2 SVGAGI (reference sequence). Trimming removed 5 bases from V and 3 bases from J, with 14 bases in between. The CDR3 is 15 amino acids. The CDR3 bases are TGTGCCAGCAGTACCCGGGGACTTGTTGGAAACACCATATATTTT. The encoded protein is CASSTRGLVGNTIYF.

V and J are TRBV20-1 and TRBJ1-2; 7 nucleotides align to TRBD1. V lost 5 bases to trimming and J lost 8 bases; unmatched junction nucleotides: 11. This CDR3 is 13 amino acids long. Germline CDR1 reads DFQATT; CDR2 reads SNEGSKA (reference sequence). The CDR3 region has the DNA TGCAGTGCTTCTCATACAGGGGCCACCGGCTACACCTTC. Translation gives CSASHTGATGYTF.

The J gene is TRBJ2-7, the V gene TRBV7-2; tentatively, D is TRBD2 (5 bases). Looked up from germline, CDR1 is SGHTA and CDR2 is FQGNSA. The V end was cut by 5 bases, the J end by 2 bases, with 13 bases between. CDR3 length: 14 amino acids. The CDR3 nucleotides are TGTGCCAGCAGCCTCTGGGGAGCCCCCTACGAGCAGTACTTC. As protein: CASSLWGAPYEQYF.

The chain couples TRBV9 to TRBJ1-3, with D perhaps TRBD1 (6 bases). The CDR3 covers 15 residues. With 4 bases removed from V and 4 bases from J, the gap between germline ends came to 15 bases. Per germline, CDR1 SGDLS and CDR2 YYNGEE. The CDR3 loop is CASSQRPGQGNTIYF. The CDR3 DNA is TGTGCCAGCAGCCAGAGACCTGGACAGGGAAACACCATATATTTT.

This clonotype has ten or more counts. V and J are TRBV20-1 and TRBJ2-7; 9 nucleotides align to TRBD1. Germline assignment: CDR1 DFQATT and CDR2 SNEGSKA (reference sequence). V trimming: 3 bases; J trimming: 6 bases; junction bases outside the gene matches: 6. This CDR3 is built from 13 residues. CDR3 region: CSARWGQGREQYF. The CDR3 coding sequence is TGCAGTGCTAGGTGGGGACAGGGTCGCGAGCAGTACTTC.

V and J are TRBV7-9 and TRBJ2-5; the D gene is possibly TRBD2 (6 bases). The V end was cut by 5 bases, the J end by 1 base, with 14 bases between. The CDR3 has 15 amino acids. Looked up from germline, CDR1 is SEHNR and CDR2 is FQNEAQ (reference sequence). In DNA, the CDR3 is TGTGCCAGCAGCGCGTCCGGGCGGGGCCAAGAGACCCAGTACTTC. Translation gives CASSASGRGQETQYF.

This clonotype was found a few times. The genes are TRBV14 and TRBJ2-5; the D gene is possibly TRBD2 (7 bases). The V gene lost 5 bases and the J gene lost 0 bases, with 10 bases spanning the gap. Per the germline V gene, CDR1 is SGHDN and CDR2 is FVKESK. This CDR3 has 14 amino acids. The CDR3 DNA reads as TGTGCCAGCAGCTGGGGGGGCTACCAAGAGACCCAGTACTTC. Translating it yields CASSWGGYQETQYF.

The chain links TRBV6-6 to TRBJ1-1; no reliable D call. V was clipped by 0 bases and J by 6 bases, with 14 bases between them. The CDR3 runs to 15 residues. Looked up from germline, CDR1 is MNHNY and CDR2 is SVGAGI (reference sequence). CDR3 protein: CASSYSMRAAAEAFF. The CDR3 bases are TGTGCCAGCAGTTACTCGATGAGGGCTGCGGCTGAAGCTTTCTTT.

The chain joins TRBV11-2 to TRBJ2-7, with D unresolved. Trimming removed 7 bases at V and 2 bases at J, with 18 bases between. The CDR3 has 15 residues. From germline, CDR1 is SGHAT and CDR2 FQNNGV. The CDR3 protein is CASINSDIDPYEQYF. The CDR3 coding sequence is TGTGCCAGCATTAACAGTGATATAGATCCCTACGAGCAGTACTTC. Full variable domain (rest looked up from reference TRBV11-2 and TRBJ2-7): EAGVAQSPRYKIIEKRQSVAFWCNPISGHATLYWYQQILGQGPKLLIQFQNNGVVDDSQLPKDRFSAERLKGVDSTLKIQPAKLEDSAVYLCASINSDIDPYEQYFGPGTRLTVT.

V gene TRBV20-1 combines with J gene TRBJ1-4; D is undetermined. V was clipped by 0 bases and J by 8 bases, with 13 bases between them. Germline loops: CDR1 DFQATT, CDR2 SNEGSKA (reference sequence). CDR3 size: 14 residues. The CDR3 DNA reads TGCAGTGCTAGAGATCCAGGCTCGAGCGAAAAACTGTTTTTT. This gives the protein CSARDPGSSEKLFF.

This clonotype was found once. V usage is TRBV7-3 and J usage is TRBJ2-2; D perhaps matches TRBD1 (7 bases). The length of the CDR3 is 17 residues. Germline loops: CDR1 SGHTA, CDR2 FQGTGA. With 4 bases removed from V and 3 bases from J, the gap between germline ends came to 18 bases. The CDR3 reads CASSYRGQGEDTGELFF. Written as DNA, the CDR3 is TGTGCCAGCAGCTACCGCGGGCAGGGGGAGGACACCGGGGAGCTGTTTTTT.

This clonotype was observed a handful of times. This sequence joins TRBV6-5 and TRBJ2-7, with a possible D match to TRBD1 (6 bases). This CDR3 comprises 14 residues. V dropped 4 bases and J dropped 6 bases, with 16 bases sitting between them. CDR1 and CDR2 from the germline V gene are MNHEY and SVGAGI. CDR3 sequence reads: CASSSPPLQGEQYF. The CDR3, as DNA: TGTGCCAGCAGTTCACCCCCTCTACAGGGCGAGCAGTACTTC.

This clonotype has just a few counts. The V and J genes are TRBV11-2 and TRBJ2-6; a weak D match, TRBD1 (5 bases). The CDR3 is 16 residues long. From germline, CDR1 is SGHAT and CDR2 FQNNGV. Trimming cost V 5 bases and J 0 bases, with 11 bases left between them. CDR3 loop: CASSPWQGSGANVLTF. Written as DNA, the CDR3 is TGTGCCAGCAGCCCCTGGCAGGGCTCTGGGGCCAACGTCCTGACTTTC.

This clonotype came up many times. V and J are TRBV20-1 and TRBJ1-4; no reliable D call. CDR3 size: 15 residues. CDR1 and CDR2 from the germline V gene are DFQATT and SNEGSKA (reference sequence). Trimming pared 0 bases from V and 1 base from J, leaving 9 bases between. The CDR3 protein is CSARDGYGTNEKLFF. In nucleotides, the CDR3 is TGCAGTGCTAGAGATGGTTACGGAACTAATGAAAAACTGTTTTTT.

This clonotype was seen only once. One junction end disagrees with the germline gene, perhaps due to a read error. Here the CDR3 DNA reads TGCGCCAGCAGCCAAGAGGGCAGGGCAGCTACTGAAGCTTTCTTT. Protein: CASSQEGRAATEAFF. The chain recombines TRBV7-9 with TRBJ1-1; tentative D call: TRBD1 (5 bases). The CDR3 contains 15 residues. CDR1 is SEHNR, CDR2 FQNEAQ, per germline (reference sequence).

The rearrangement joins TRBV13 to TRBJ2-2; D may be TRBD1 or TRBD2 (5 bases each). Germline CDR1 is PRHDT and CDR2 is FYEKMQ (reference sequence). The CDR3 is made up of 16 amino acids. Trimming shortened V by 3 bases and J by 4 bases, and 15 bases separated the two germline ends. DNA of the CDR3: TGTGCCAGCAGCTTCTCCGGGACGGAGATCACCGGGGAGCTGTTTTTT. Amino acid sequence: CASSFSGTEITGELFF.

This clonotype was found many times. One end of the junction is discordant with germline, which a read error may explain. The V and J genes are TRBV7-7 and TRBJ2-5; a weak D match, TRBD2 (6 bases). Germline V CDR1 and CDR2: SSHAT, FNYEAQ (reference sequence). The CDR3 runs to 15 residues. The CDR3 is CASSPTPRAGETQYF. The CDR3 nucleotides are TGTGCTAGCAGCCCTACGCCCCGGGCGGGGGAGACCCAGTACTTC.

This clonotype was detected only a few times. The rearrangement links TRBV7-2 to TRBJ1-3; no clear D gene. This CDR3 contains 16 residues. The germline V and J ends were trimmed by 5 bases and 0 bases, with 14 bases remaining between them. Germline V gene sequence: CDR1 SGHTA, CDR2 FQGNSA. CDR3 in amino acids: CASSERTGYSGNTIYF. CDR3 sequence (DNA): TGTGCCAGCAGCGAGCGGACGGGCTACTCTGGAAACACCATATATTTT.

The chain has TRBV19 and TRBJ2-7; 8 bases are a match to TRBD1. With 3 bases clipped from V and 0 bases from J, the junction kept 7 bases outside the gene matches. Looked up from germline, CDR1 is LNHDA and CDR2 is SQIVND (reference sequence). This CDR3 region has 16 residues. CDR3 in amino acids: CASSIGAGQASYEQYF. The CDR3, as DNA: TGTGCCAGTAGTATTGGTGCGGGACAGGCCTCCTACGAGCAGTACTTC.

In the case of this clonotype: A much larger clone is a single base away; this may be a read error. This CDR3 fails to terminate in the conserved phenylalanine or tryptophan, so it likely reflects a read error. The chain carries TRBV7-9 and TRBJ1-1, with a possible D match to TRBD1 (6 bases). CDR3 length: 13 residues. V was shortened by 6 bases and J by 6 bases, with 14 bases between the two germline ends. Germline loops: CDR1 SEHNR, CDR2 FQNEAQ (reference sequence). The CDR3 loop is CASRQREGAEAFI. The CDR3 bases are TGTGCCAGCAGGCAGAGGGAGGGGGCTGAAGCTTTCATT.

The chain uses TRBV5-5 and TRBJ2-2, with D possibly TRBD2 on 5 matching bases. CDR1 SGHKS and CDR2 YYEKEE come from the germline V gene (reference sequence). Trimming stripped 0 bases from V and 7 bases from J, with 7 bases between. This CDR3 has 13 residues. Here the CDR3 DNA reads TGTGCCAGCAGCTTGGATGCGGGCGGGGAGCTGTTTTTT. Translated, it gives CASSLDAGGELFF.

The chain employs TRBV29-1 and TRBJ2-7; D is possibly TRBD1 or TRBD2 (6 bases each). The CDR3 has 13 amino acids. V was pared by 8 bases and J by 2 bases, with 16 bases between. The V gene's germline CDR1 is SQVTM and CDR2 ANQGSEA. CDR3 sequence reads: CSQKGGRTYEQYF. The CDR3 region has the DNA TGCAGCCAAAAGGGGGGCAGGACCTACGAGCAGTACTTC.

This clonotype was counted between two and nine times. The chain carries TRBV20-1 and TRBJ1-1, with D maybe TRBD1 (5 bases). The germline CDR1 and CDR2 sequences are DFQATT and SNEGSKA (reference sequence). The CDR3 is 11 residues long. V dropped 3 bases and J dropped 6 bases, with 8 bases sitting between them. For the CDR3, the DNA is TGCAGTGCTAGCTTGGGACCTGAAGCTTTCTTT. Translated, it gives CSASLGPEAFF.

Comments on this clonotype: The junction differs from germline at one of its ends, possibly a read error. The chain carries TRBV11-2 and TRBJ2-2; perhaps TRBD2 as D (5 bases). CDR3 length: 14 amino acids. Germline CDR1 SGHAT, CDR2 FQNNGV. The DNA for the CDR3 is TGTGCCAGCAGCTCGGACGGGAACACCAGGGAGCTGTTTTTT. It encodes CASSSDGNTRELFF.